The 28 T cell receptor beta chains given below trace back to one sample, sequenced in a study of T-cell memory formation after mild COVID-19. TCRdb redid the calling of the 5' RACE reads with MiXCR, one entry per CDR3 protein. Among about 13,000 distinct CDR3 sequences listed, about 21% were seen once. Sequences were obtained from PBMCs or a T cell subset sorted from them (not recorded which). Receptor source: an adult woman who had mild COVID-19 (a few samples of this study predate the infection). Cell type and time point are not known.

The chain combines TRBV24-1 with TRBJ2-3; TRBD2 agrees at 13 bases. V lost 4 bases, J lost 4 bases, and 10 bases stayed unmatched. The CDR3 spans 18 residues. In germline, CDR1 is KGHDR, CDR2 SFDVKD. The CDR3 DNA sequence: TGTGCCACCAGTGACCATAGAGGACTAGCGGGGGTGTCAGATACGCAGTATTTT. Translation: CATSDHRGLAGVSDTQYF.

This clonotype has ten or more counts. The rearrangement links TRBV28 to TRBJ2-7; TRBD1 agrees at 7 bases. The CDR3 contains 14 residues. The J segment lost 1 base and the V segment lost 9 bases, leaving 9 bases of the junction unmatched. CDR1 and CDR2 from the germline V gene are MDHEN and SYDVKM. DNA for the CDR3: TGTGCCAGTTCCGGGACAGCCGTATCCTACGAGCAGTACTTC. Translation: CASSGTAVSYEQYF.

Many counts were recorded for this clonotype. The chain links TRBV7-2 to TRBJ2-1, with D perhaps matching TRBD1 (6 bases). The CDR3 loop spans 15 amino acids. V was trimmed by 2 bases and J by 2 bases, leaving 10 bases between them. Germline V lookup: CDR1 SGHTA, CDR2 FQGNSA. The CDR3 is CASSLMGATYNEQFF. DNA of the CDR3: TGTGCCAGCAGCTTAATGGGGGCCACCTACAATGAGCAGTTCTTC.

This clonotype was seen ten or more times. The chain couples TRBV7-8 to TRBJ2-1; maybe TRBD2 (6 bases). The germline V and J ends were trimmed by 1 base and 3 bases, with 13 bases remaining between them. The CDR3 length is 16 residues. Looked up from germline, CDR1 is SGHVS and CDR2 is FQNEAQ. The chain's CDR3 is CASSLGVLADYNEQFF. The CDR3 nucleotides are TGTGCCAGCAGCTTAGGGGTATTAGCGGACTACAATGAGCAGTTCTTC.

CDR3 amino acids: CTSSPRDRIEQFF. CDR3 sequence (DNA): TGTACCAGCAGCCCTAGGGACAGAATCGAGCAGTTCTTC. The chain has TRBV7-2 and TRBJ2-1, with TRBD1 matching over 7 bases. Trimming took 5 bases from V and 10 from J; bases not matched to a gene: 8. CDR1 is SGHTA, CDR2 FQGNSA, per germline. The CDR3 totals 13 residues.

This clonotype is judged medium-sized. CDR3 bases: TGTGCCAGCAGCCTCGCTCCTTGGGGGAGCAATCAGCCCCAGCATTTT. Its protein is CASSLAPWGSNQPQHF. V is TRBV12-3 or TRBV12-4 and J is TRBJ1-5, with a tentative D call TRBD1 (5 bases). The CDR3 is 16 residues long. V lost 6 bases and J 1 base, leaving 16 bases between the germline ends.

This clonotype was picked up one time. The chain recombines TRBV6-5 with TRBJ1-2, with no clear D. V lost 2 bases and J 0 bases, leaving 4 bases between the germline ends. This CDR3 spans 13 amino acids. CDR1 is MNHEY, CDR2 SVGAGI, per germline. CDR3 sequence: CASSYNANYGYTF. CDR3 nucleotide sequence: TGTGCCAGCAGTTACAACGCTAACTATGGCTACACCTTC.

This clonotype occurred many times. The chain carries TRBV6-2 or TRBV6-3 and TRBJ2-1; TRBD2 aligns across 11 bases. Germline V lookup: CDR1 MNHEY, CDR2 SVGEGT. This CDR3 has 19 amino acids. V dropped 3 bases and J dropped 2; count of bases not matched to a gene: 12. CDR3 sequence (DNA): TGTGCCAGCAGTTATCCCGCCGTTAGCGGGGGGGTCCCCTACAATGAGCAGTTCTTC. This translates into CASSYPAVSGGVPYNEQFF.

This clonotype was detected many times. The chain is built from TRBV4-1 and TRBJ1-5, with a possible D match to TRBD1 (5 bases). Germline values: CDR1 MGHRA, CDR2 YSYEKL. The CDR3 has 14 residues. The V and J ends lost 5 bases and 7 bases respectively, with 15 bases between them. CDR3 region: CASSEVWGEQPQHF. As DNA, the CDR3 is TGCGCCAGCAGCGAAGTATGGGGCGAACAGCCCCAGCATTTT.

The table lists this clonotype with many counts. The chain carries TRBV3-1 and TRBJ2-2; 7 bases align to TRBD1. The CDR3 has 17 residues. Germline CDR1 LGHDT, CDR2 YNNKEL (reference sequence). The J segment lost 5 bases and the V segment lost 1 base, leaving 10 bases of the junction unmatched. CDR3 nucleotides: TGTGCCAGCAGCCAAGTACAAAGACAGGGTTTGACCGGGGAGCTGTTTTTT. Encoded protein: CASSQVQRQGLTGELFF.

Judged by abundance, this clonotype is medium-sized. V gene TRBV12-3 or TRBV12-4 combines with J gene TRBJ1-5, with unresolved D. Trimming cost V 6 bases and J 4 bases, with 10 bases left between them. The CDR3 sequence is 13 residues long. The chain's CDR3 is CASSLNTNQPQHF. In DNA, the CDR3 is TGTGCCAGCAGCCTGAATACAAATCAGCCCCAGCATTTT.

This clonotype was seen repeatedly, ten times or more. The J gene is TRBJ2-1, the V gene TRBV7-8; 8 bases agree with TRBD1. V shed 5 bases and J 4 bases; nucleotides not matched to a gene: 10. Germline values: CDR1 SGHVS, CDR2 FQNEAQ. This CDR3 is 16 amino acids long. The CDR3 loop is CASSMRNRGNYNEQFF. CDR3 DNA sequence: TGTGCCAGCAGCATGAGAAACAGGGGGAATTACAATGAGCAGTTCTTC.

This chain connects TRBV6-6 to TRBJ2-7; no clear D. The CDR3 totals 13 residues. V lost 2 bases and J 4 bases, leaving 9 bases between the germline ends. Germline-derived CDR1 and CDR2 are MNHNY and SVGAGI (reference sequence). The DNA of the CDR3 is TGTGCCAGCAGTTACGGGGATAAGTACGAGCAGTACGTC. As protein: CASSYGDKYEQYV.

The V and J genes are TRBV7-3 and TRBJ2-3, with 12 bases aligning to TRBD2. This CDR3 spans 16 amino acids. Germline V gene data show CDR1 as SGHTA and CDR2 as FQGTGA. Unmatched junction bases numbered 3, after V lost 3 bases and J lost 2 bases. The CDR3 sequence: CASSFLAGGLTDTQYF. The CDR3 DNA sequence: TGTGCCAGCAGCTTTCTAGCGGGAGGGCTCACAGATACGCAGTATTTT. Drawing the rest from reference TRBV7-3 and TRBJ2-3, the complete variable domain is GAGVSQTPSNKVTEKGKYVELRCDPISGHTALYWYRQSLGQGPEFLIYFQGTGAADDSGLPNDRFFAVRPEGSVSTLKIQRTERGDSAVYLCASSFLAGGLTDTQYFGPGTRLTVL.

This clonotype was counted at least ten times. The chain joins TRBV13 to TRBJ2-2, with 11 bases identical to TRBD2. The V and J ends lost 1 base and 6 bases, in that order; junction bases with no gene match: 7. Germline CDR1 and CDR2: PRHDT and FYEKMQ (reference sequence). The CDR3 has 17 amino acids. Here the CDR3 reads CASSLEGLAGGPGELFF. Written as DNA, the CDR3 is TGTGCCAGCAGCTTAGAAGGGCTAGCGGGAGGTCCCGGGGAGCTGTTTTTT.

This clonotype occurred many times. CDR3 protein: CASSQGGGDGYTF. The CDR3 region has the DNA TGTGCCAGCAGCCAGGGAGGCGGTGATGGCTACACCTTC. The chain joins TRBV5-4 to TRBJ1-2; D possibly corresponds to TRBD1 (5 bases). This CDR3 region has 13 residues. The ends were cut back, 4 bases at V and 6 bases at J, with 13 bases in the middle. The V gene's germline CDR1 is SGHNT and CDR2 YYREEE (reference sequence).

This clonotype qualifies as medium-sized. This chain uses TRBV4-3 with TRBJ2-7; D unresolved. From germline, CDR1 is LGHNA and CDR2 YSLEER. The CDR3 loop spans 14 amino acids. V lost 1 base, J lost 2 bases, and 9 bases lay in between. CDR3 nucleotide sequence: TGCGCCAGCAGCCAAGGGGAAGCGACCTACGAGCAGTACTTC. Residues: CASSQGEATYEQYF.

This chain joins TRBV7-3 and TRBJ2-5; D is unresolved. The V and J ends lost 5 bases and 5 bases respectively, with 15 bases between them. CDR3 length: 14 amino acids. Germline V gene data show CDR1 as SGHTA and CDR2 as FQGTGA. Here the CDR3 reads CASSPSGEGETQYF. CDR3 DNA sequence: TGTGCCAGCAGCCCATCAGGTGAAGGGGAGACCCAGTACTTC.

This clonotype was seen repeatedly, ten times or more. The chain has TRBV5-1 and TRBJ1-1; 11 bases match TRBD1. The CDR3 length is 17 residues. Germline assignment: CDR1 SGHRS and CDR2 YFSETQ. V was clipped by 6 bases and J by 2 bases; unmatched bases: 12. CDR3 region: CASTIGQGAPLNTEAFF. The CDR3, as DNA: TGCGCCAGCACCATCGGACAGGGGGCACCCTTAAACACTGAAGCTTTCTTT.

This chain uses TRBV12-3 or TRBV12-4 with TRBJ2-1; tentatively, D is TRBD1 or TRBD2 (6 bases each). There are 11 residues in the CDR3. V lost 5 bases and J 15 bases, leaving 14 bases between the germline ends. The CDR3 coding sequence is TGTGCCAGCAGTCAAGGGGGGCAGGCGTTCTTC. The encoded protein is CASSQGGQAFF.

This clonotype occurred many times. The J gene is TRBJ1-2, the V gene TRBV15; 8 bases match TRBD1. The junction had 12 bases not matched to a gene; V was cut back by 1 base and J by 8 bases. Germline assignment: CDR1 LNHNV and CDR2 YYDKDF (reference sequence). The length of the CDR3 is 16 residues. CDR3 protein: CATSRVGTGFRGGYTF. The CDR3 coding sequence is TGTGCCACCAGCAGAGTAGGGACAGGATTTCGTGGAGGCTACACCTTC. The full variable domain, rest sourced from reference TRBV15 and TRBJ1-2, is DAMVIQNPRYQVTQFGKPVTLSCSQTLNHNVMYWYQQKSSQAPKLLFHYYDKDFNNEADTPDNFQSRRPNTSFCFLDIRSPGLGDTAMYLCATSRVGTGFRGGYTFGSGTRLTVV.

The rearrangement uses TRBV6-5 and TRBJ2-5; D might be TRBD1 (5 bases). The germline CDR1 and CDR2 sequences are MNHEY and SVGAGI. Trimming took off 4 bases at V and 7 bases at J, with 22 bases between the two ends. The CDR3 is made up of 16 amino acids. CDR3 bases: TGTGCCAGCAGTTCGCTGCAGGGTACAATAATATGGACCCAGTACTTC. This encodes CASSSLQGTIIWTQYF.

This clonotype was seen ten or more times. The genes are TRBV12-3 or TRBV12-4 and TRBJ1-4; perhaps TRBD1 as D (5 bases). Trimming shortened V by 5 bases and J by 10 bases, and 11 bases separated the two germline ends. The CDR3 has 12 amino acids. CDR3 DNA sequence: TGTGCCAGCAGTCACCCCGGGACAAAACTGTTTTTT. Amino acid sequence: CASSHPGTKLFF.

This clonotype was seen at least ten times. The chain is built from TRBV9 and TRBJ2-7; D gene unclear. CDR1 is SGDLS and CDR2 is YYNGEE in the germline V gene. The CDR3 contains 14 residues. Trimming pared 0 bases from V and 0 bases from J, leaving 7 bases between. In DNA form, the CDR3 reads TGTGCCAGCAGCGTAGTTGGCAGCTCCTACGAGCAGTACTTC. Translation gives CASSVVGSSYEQYF. Based on the CDR3 plus reference TRBV9 and TRBJ2-7, the full variable domain is DSGVTQTPKHLITATGQRVTLRCSPRSGDLSVYWYQQSLDQGLQFLIQYYNGEERAKGNILERFSAQQFPDLHSELNLSSLELGDSALYFCASSVVGSSYEQYFGPGTRLTVT.

The chain couples TRBV12-3 or TRBV12-4 to TRBJ1-2; D not resolved. Trimming pared 4 bases from V and 8 bases from J, leaving 14 bases between. The CDR3 extends over 13 amino acids. CDR3 sequence (DNA): TGTGCCAGCAGTTCCACGGGGAGGGAGGGCTACACCTTC. It yields the protein CASSSTGREGYTF.

This clonotype was seen many times. The genes are TRBV7-9 and TRBJ1-1, with D unclear. Germline assignment: CDR1 SEHNR and CDR2 FQNEAQ (reference sequence). V was shortened by 3 bases and J by 8 bases, with 10 bases between the two germline ends. The CDR3 length is 12 residues. The CDR3 nucleotides read TGTGCCAGCAGCTTTATCGACGGAGAAGCTTTCTTT. This sequence encodes CASSFIDGEAFF. The full variable domain, in which reference TRBV7-9 and TRBJ1-1 provide the parts outside the CDR3, is DTGVSQNPRHKITKRGQNVTFRCDPISEHNRLYWYRQTLGQGPEFLTYFQNEAQLEKSRLLSDRFSAERPKGSFSTLEIQRTEQGDSAMYLCASSFIDGEAFFGQGTRLTVV.

This clonotype was counted ten times or more. The V and J genes are TRBV29-1 and TRBJ1-1, with D unclear. Between the trimmed V and J ends, which lost 1 base and 4 bases, there was a span of 10 bases. Germline values: CDR1 SQVTM, CDR2 ANQGSEA. This CDR3 has 13 residues. The CDR3 DNA sequence: TGCAGCGTTGAAGGGGTCTTGAGCACTGAAGCTTTCTTT. It specifies CSVEGVLSTEAFF.

This clonotype came up many times. The V and J genes are TRBV5-1 and TRBJ1-6; unclear D gene. The CDR3 length is 12 residues. The V and J ends lost 4 bases and 14 bases respectively, with 13 bases between them. Germline assignment: CDR1 SGHRS and CDR2 YFSETQ. The CDR3 DNA reads TGCGCCAGCAGCCAAGATGAGGGCACCCTCCACTTT. It specifies CASSQDEGTLHF.